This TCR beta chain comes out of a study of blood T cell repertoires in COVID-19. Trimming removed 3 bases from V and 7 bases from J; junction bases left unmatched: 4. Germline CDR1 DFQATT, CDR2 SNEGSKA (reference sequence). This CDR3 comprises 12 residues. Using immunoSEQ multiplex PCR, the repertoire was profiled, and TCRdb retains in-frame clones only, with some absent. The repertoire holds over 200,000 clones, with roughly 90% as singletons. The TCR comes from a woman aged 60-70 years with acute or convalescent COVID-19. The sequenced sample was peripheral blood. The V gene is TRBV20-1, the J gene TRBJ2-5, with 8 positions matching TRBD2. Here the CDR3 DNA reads TGCAGTGCTAGTAACCTAGCGGGGACCCAGTACTTC. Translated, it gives CSASNLAGTQYF.